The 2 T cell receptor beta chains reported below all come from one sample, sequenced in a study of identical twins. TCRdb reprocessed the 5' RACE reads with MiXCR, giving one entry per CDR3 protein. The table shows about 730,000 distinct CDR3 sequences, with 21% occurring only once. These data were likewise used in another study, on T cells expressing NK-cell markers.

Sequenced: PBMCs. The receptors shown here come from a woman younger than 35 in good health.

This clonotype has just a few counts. The CDR3: CSARTGNHGYTF. CDR3 sequence (DNA): TGCAGTGCTCGGACAGGGAATCATGGCTACACCTTC. J is TRBJ1-2 and V is TRBV20-1; 8 positions agree with TRBD1. The junction had 5 bases not matched to a gene; V was cut back by 5 bases and J by 6 bases. The CDR3 runs 12 residues. Germline V gene sequence: CDR1 DFQATT, CDR2 SNEGSKA (reference sequence).

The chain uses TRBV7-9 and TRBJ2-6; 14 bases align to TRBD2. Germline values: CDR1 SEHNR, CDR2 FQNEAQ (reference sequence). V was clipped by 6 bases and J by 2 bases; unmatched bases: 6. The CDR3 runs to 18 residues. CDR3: CASSHRLAGGPGANVLTF. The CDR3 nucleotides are TGTGCCAGCAGTCACAGACTAGCGGGAGGGCCTGGGGCCAACGTCCTGACTTTC. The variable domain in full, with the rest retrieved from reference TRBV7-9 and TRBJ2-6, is DTGVSQNPRHKITKRGQNVTFRCDPISEHNRLYWYRQTLGQGPEFLTYFQNEAQLEKSRLLSDRFSAERPKGSFSTLEIQRTEQGDSAMYLCASSHRLAGGPGANVLTFGAGSRLTVL.